This entry is about one T cell receptor beta chain. Participant ages covered about 18 to 95 years across 20 to 25 US areas. CDR1 and CDR2 (germline): SGHRS, YFSETQ. CDR3 length: 15 amino acids. V was shortened by 0 bases and J by 3 bases, with 9 bases between the two germline ends. How the authors handled the data: Reference gene primers were amplified, and this amplification served to estimate nucleated cell counts. Libraries were prepared by immunoSEQ multiplex PCR; TCRdb keeps only in-frame clonotypes and omits some of them. For V, J and clone size, that table is used; D and trimming come from the DNA. Among around 250,000 clones listed, roughly 88% were seen once. The data were taken from a study of blood T cell repertoires in COVID-19. Study at large: In each case, the material was cDNA or gDNA derived from T cells, B-cell-depleted T cells, or PBMCs.

The clonotype originates from a woman aged 45-59 years who had recovered from COVID-19. This chain connects TRBV5-1 to TRBJ1-4; D possibly corresponds to TRBD1 (5 bases). Sequencing was performed on PBMCs or T cells enriched from blood (not recorded which). The chain's CDR3 is CASSLVEGANEKLFF. The CDR3 nucleotides read TGCGCCAGCAGCTTGGTGGAAGGGGCTAATGAAAAACTGTTTTTT.